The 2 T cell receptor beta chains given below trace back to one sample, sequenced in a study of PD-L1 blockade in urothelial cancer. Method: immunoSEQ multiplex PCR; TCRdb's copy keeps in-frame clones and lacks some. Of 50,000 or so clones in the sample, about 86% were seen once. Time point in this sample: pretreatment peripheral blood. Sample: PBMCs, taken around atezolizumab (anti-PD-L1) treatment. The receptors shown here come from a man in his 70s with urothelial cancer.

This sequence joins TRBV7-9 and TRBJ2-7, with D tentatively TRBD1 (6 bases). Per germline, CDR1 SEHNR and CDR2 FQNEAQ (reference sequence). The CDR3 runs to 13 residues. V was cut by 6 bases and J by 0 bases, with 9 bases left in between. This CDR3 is CASRYRDSYEQYF. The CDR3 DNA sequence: TGTGCCAGCAGGTACAGGGACTCCTACGAGCAGTACTTC.

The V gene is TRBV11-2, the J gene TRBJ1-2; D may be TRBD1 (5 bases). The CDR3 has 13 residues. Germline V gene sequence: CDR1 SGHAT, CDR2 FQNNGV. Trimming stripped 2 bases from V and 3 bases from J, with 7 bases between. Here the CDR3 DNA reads TGTGCCAGCAGCTTATCAGGGTACTATGGCTACACCTTC. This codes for CASSLSGYYGYTF.